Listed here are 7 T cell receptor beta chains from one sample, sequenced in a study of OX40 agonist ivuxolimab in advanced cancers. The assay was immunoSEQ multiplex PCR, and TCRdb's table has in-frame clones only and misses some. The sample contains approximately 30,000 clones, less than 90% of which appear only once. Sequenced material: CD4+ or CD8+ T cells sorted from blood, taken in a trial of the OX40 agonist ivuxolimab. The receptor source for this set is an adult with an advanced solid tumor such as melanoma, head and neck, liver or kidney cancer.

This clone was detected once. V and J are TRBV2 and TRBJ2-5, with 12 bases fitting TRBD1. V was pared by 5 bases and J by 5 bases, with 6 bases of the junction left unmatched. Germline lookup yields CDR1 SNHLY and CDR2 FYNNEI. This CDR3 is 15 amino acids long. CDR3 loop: CASSPGTGGLETQYF. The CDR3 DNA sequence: TGTGCCAGCAGTCCCGGGACAGGGGGCCTGGAGACCCAGTACTTC.

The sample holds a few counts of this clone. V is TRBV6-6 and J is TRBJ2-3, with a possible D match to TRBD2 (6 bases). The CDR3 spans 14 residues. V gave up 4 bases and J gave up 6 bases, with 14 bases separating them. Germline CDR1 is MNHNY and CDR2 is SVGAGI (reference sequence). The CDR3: CASSSGLASDTQYF. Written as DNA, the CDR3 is TGTGCCAGCAGTTCGGGGCTAGCGTCTGATACGCAGTATTTT.

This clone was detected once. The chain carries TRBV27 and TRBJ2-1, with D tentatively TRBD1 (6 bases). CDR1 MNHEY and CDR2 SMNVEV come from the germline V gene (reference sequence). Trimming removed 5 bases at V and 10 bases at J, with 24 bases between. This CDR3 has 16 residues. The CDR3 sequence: CASSTHRVVAAREQFF. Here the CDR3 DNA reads TGTGCCAGCAGTACTCACAGGGTCGTGGCGGCCCGGGAGCAGTTCTTC.

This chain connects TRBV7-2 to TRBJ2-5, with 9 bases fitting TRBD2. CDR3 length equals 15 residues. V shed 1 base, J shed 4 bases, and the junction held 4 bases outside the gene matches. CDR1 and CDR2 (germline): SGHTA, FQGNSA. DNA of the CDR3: TGTGCCAGCAGCTTAGTAGCGGGAGTTTTAGAGACCCAGTACTTC. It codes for CASSLVAGVLETQYF.

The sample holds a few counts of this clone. The DNA of the CDR3 is TGCGCCAGCAGTCAATTGCACACTGAAGCTTTCTTT. Translating it yields CASSQLHTEAFF. V and J are TRBV23-1 and TRBJ1-1; D remains ambiguous. TRBV23-1 is marked as an open reading frame, function uncertain. The CDR3 spans 12 residues. The germline V and J ends were trimmed by 1 base and 3 bases, with 3 bases remaining between them.

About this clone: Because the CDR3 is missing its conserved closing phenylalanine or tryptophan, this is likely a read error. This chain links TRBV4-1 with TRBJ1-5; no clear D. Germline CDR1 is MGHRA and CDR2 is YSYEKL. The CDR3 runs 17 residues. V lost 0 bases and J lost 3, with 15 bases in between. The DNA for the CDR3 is TGCGCCAGCAGCCAAGATGTCGGAGGACGGATCAATCAGCCCCAGCATTCT. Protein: CASSQDVGGRINQPQHS.

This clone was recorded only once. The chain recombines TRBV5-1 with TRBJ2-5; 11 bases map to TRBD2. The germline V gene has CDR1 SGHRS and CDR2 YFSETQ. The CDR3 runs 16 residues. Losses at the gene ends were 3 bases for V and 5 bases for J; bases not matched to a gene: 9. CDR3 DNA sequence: TGCGCCAGCAGCTCGGAAGGACTAGCGGGTAGGGAGACCCAGTACTTC. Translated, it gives CASSSEGLAGRETQYF.